The clone carrying this T cell receptor beta chain was seen just once. The junction departs from germline at one end; a sequencing error may be responsible. PCR was performed a second time for about 7 to 11 cycles using a sample-barcoded 5' primer and a J-beta primer mix. TCRdb independently ran MiXCR on the 5' RACE reads; one entry per CDR3 protein. The sample consists of approximately 350,000 distinct CDR3 sequences, 52% of them appearing once. The sample originates from a study of blood T cells in healthy people across ages. Material for sequencing was blood. The sequence was obtained from a man in his 60s in good health.

This chain's CDR3 is CASSFGLAGTQETQYF. The CDR3 bases are TGTGCTAGCAGCTTTGGACTGGCGGGGACCCAAGAGACCCAGTACTTC. The chain recombines TRBV7-7 with TRBJ2-5; D perhaps matches TRBD2 (6 bases). CDR1 and CDR2 (germline): SSHAT, FNYEAQ (reference sequence). The CDR3 covers 16 residues.